The 20 T cell receptor beta chains presented below share a single source sample, sequenced in a study of control samples from healthy donors and cancer patients. The protocol was immunoSEQ multiplex PCR, while the TCRdb copy is restricted to in-frame clones and leaves out a portion. This sample has tens of thousands of clones, with roughly nine tenths found just once. The material sequenced was blood. These receptors originate from a man aged 50 to 59 in good health.

The chain couples TRBV3-1 (or the pseudogene TRBV3-2) to TRBJ2-3; no clear D. In germline, CDR1 is LGHDT, CDR2 YNNKEL (reference sequence). CDR3 length: 14 residues. V lost 1 base, J lost 6 bases, and 11 bases lay in between. The chain's CDR3 is CASSQVTFLDTQYF. The CDR3 coding sequence is TGTGCCAGCAGCCAAGTGACTTTCCTTGATACGCAGTATTTT.

The chain recombines TRBV6-5 with TRBJ1-1; 9 bases align to TRBD1. The CDR3 has 14 amino acids. J was trimmed by 2 bases and V by 7 bases; bases with no gene match: 5. The germline V gene has CDR1 MNHEY and CDR2 SVGAGI. CDR3 residues: CASILTGGNTEAFF. CDR3 bases: TGTGCCAGCATTCTCACAGGGGGCAACACTGAAGCTTTCTTT.

This chain connects TRBV11-3 to TRBJ1-1; 7 bases agree with TRBD1. Germline lookup yields CDR1 SGHNT and CDR2 YENEEA. The trim removed 5 bases at V and 7 bases at J, leaving 7 bases unmatched. The CDR3 totals 13 residues. The CDR3 loop is CASSVGQQFEAFF. CDR3 sequence (DNA): TGTGCCAGCAGCGTGGGACAGCAATTTGAAGCTTTCTTT.

The chain recombines TRBV29-1 with TRBJ2-1; D is uncertain. Germline values: CDR1 SQVTM, CDR2 ANQGSEA. The CDR3 is made up of 12 amino acids. The germline V and J ends were trimmed by 4 bases and 8 bases, with 12 bases remaining between them. The CDR3 region has the DNA TGCAGCGTTGCAATCGGGCCCGATGAGCAGTTCTTC. This gives the protein CSVAIGPDEQFF.

V gene TRBV5-1 combines with J gene TRBJ1-3, with D possibly matching TRBD1 (5 bases). Per germline, CDR1 SGHRS and CDR2 YFSETQ. CDR3 length: 16 amino acids. Between the trimmed V and J ends, which lost 1 base and 2 bases, there was a span of 13 bases. CDR3: CASSLSFAGTGNTIYF. In DNA form, the CDR3 reads TGCGCCAGCAGCTTGAGCTTCGCAGGGACTGGAAACACCATATATTTT.

The rearrangement joins TRBV12-5 to TRBJ1-1; no clear D. The CDR3 sequence is 13 residues long. Germline CDR1 is LGHNT and CDR2 is FRNRAP. Deletions cut 5 bases from V and 2 bases from J, with 9 bases between. The CDR3 sequence is CASGIGSNTEAFF. CDR3 nucleotide sequence: TGTGCTAGTGGTATCGGAAGCAACACTGAAGCTTTCTTT.

The J gene is TRBJ2-1, the V gene TRBV4-2, with 8 bases matching TRBD2. V was clipped by 0 bases and J by 4 bases; unmatched bases: 8. There are 17 residues in the CDR3. CDR1 and CDR2 from the germline V gene are LGHNA and YNFKEQ. CDR3 bases: TGTGCCAGCAGCCAAGATGCAGCGGGGGTGAGTTACAATGAGCAGTTCTTC. Translation: CASSQDAAGVSYNEQFF.

This chain joins TRBV30 and TRBJ1-5; 7 bases fit TRBD1. This CDR3 spans 14 amino acids. The trim removed 0 bases at V and 5 bases at J, leaving 4 bases unmatched. Germline CDR1 is GTSNPN and CDR2 is SVGIG (reference sequence). CDR3 sequence reads: CAWSVGTEDQPQHF. Here the CDR3 DNA reads TGTGCCTGGAGTGTAGGGACAGAAGATCAGCCCCAGCATTTT.

The chain carries TRBV10-3 and TRBJ2-7; D is unclear. V was shortened by 5 bases and J by 3 bases, with 11 bases between the two germline ends. This CDR3 comprises 13 residues. CDR1 and CDR2 from the germline V gene are ENHRY and SYGVKD. The CDR3 DNA is TGTGCCATCAGTCCAGACGGTGGCTACGAGCAGTACTTC. It encodes CAISPDGGYEQYF.

The V gene is TRBV10-1, the J gene TRBJ1-1, with 8 bases that match TRBD1. The V gene's germline CDR1 is WNHNN and CDR2 SYGVQD (reference sequence). The CDR3 sequence is 14 residues long. The J segment lost 4 bases and the V segment lost 7 bases, leaving 8 bases of the junction unmatched. The CDR3 sequence is CASNSGGAGTEAFF. Written as DNA, the CDR3 is TGCGCCAGCAACTCAGGGGGCGCGGGCACTGAAGCTTTCTTT.

The chain couples TRBV7-2 to TRBJ1-3; 9 bases are a match to TRBD1. Per the germline V gene, CDR1 is SGHTA and CDR2 is FQGNSA. This CDR3 contains 16 residues. The ends lost 4 bases at V and 0 bases at J; junction bases unmatched: 4. The CDR3 loop is CASSSTGGISGNTIYF. CDR3 nucleotide sequence: TGTGCCAGCAGCTCTACAGGGGGCATCTCTGGAAACACCATATATTTT.

The CDR3 loop reads CASSYGGFEAFF. Here the CDR3 DNA reads TGTGCCAGCAGTTATGGTGGTTTTGAAGCTTTCTTT. The chain recombines TRBV6-6 with TRBJ1-1; D gene ambiguous. Deletions cut 3 bases from V and 7 bases from J, with 9 bases between. This CDR3 comprises 12 residues. Germline V gene sequence: CDR1 MNHNY, CDR2 SVGAGI (reference sequence).

With respect to this clone: This same CDR3 is encoded by further DNA sequences in the sample. The chain employs TRBV30 and TRBJ1-5, with 7 bases matching TRBD1. The CDR3 extends over 15 amino acids. CDR1 and CDR2 (germline): GTSNPN, SVGIG (reference sequence). The V gene end was trimmed by 0 bases and the J gene end by 4 bases; junction bases not matched to a gene: 6. CDR3 nucleotide sequence: TGTGCCTGGAGTGTACAAGGGGGCGGGAATCAGCCCCAGCATTTT. This sequence encodes CAWSVQGGGNQPQHF.

The V call is TRBV11-3, the J call TRBJ2-7; D is perhaps TRBD2 (5 bases). With 5 bases removed from V and 1 base from J, the gap between germline ends came to 15 bases. The germline V gene has CDR1 SGHNT and CDR2 YENEEA. This CDR3 is built from 15 residues. Written as DNA, the CDR3 is TGTGCCAGCAGCGTCGGGGTAGGAGTGTCCTACGAGCAGTACTTC. Translated: CASSVGVGVSYEQYF.

The rearrangement joins TRBV14 to TRBJ1-6; a possible D gene is TRBD1 (6 bases). Germline values: CDR1 SGHDN, CDR2 FVKESK. This CDR3 has 18 amino acids. Deletions cut 2 bases from V and 7 bases from J, with 21 bases between. The CDR3 DNA follows: TGTGCCAGCAGCCAAATTTTCGGGGGCGCAATAGGGAATTCACCCCTCCACTTT. Translated, it gives CASSQIFGGAIGNSPLHF.

The chain combines TRBV6-6 with TRBJ2-7, with TRBD1 matching over 8 bases. V trimming: 8 bases; J trimming: 3 bases; junction bases outside the gene matches: 6. Germline V gene lookup returns CDR1 MNHNY and CDR2 SVGAGI (reference sequence). This CDR3 spans 13 amino acids. The CDR3 region has the DNA TGTGCCAGCCGGAAAACAGGGGGCTACGAGCAGTACTTC. As protein: CASRKTGGYEQYF.

The chain has TRBV7-2 and TRBJ1-3; 7 nucleotides agree with TRBD1. Germline V lookup: CDR1 SGHTA, CDR2 FQGNSA. The CDR3 sequence is 14 residues long. The J segment lost 3 bases and the V segment lost 4 bases, leaving 3 bases of the junction unmatched. The CDR3 is CASSSRGLGNTIYF. CDR3 DNA: TGTGCCAGCAGCTCGAGGGGGCTTGGAAACACCATATATTTT.

This clone was observed once. This chain joins TRBV7-2 and TRBJ2-1, with D tentatively TRBD1 or TRBD2 (5 bases each). V dropped 7 bases and J dropped 5 bases, with 18 bases sitting between them. This CDR3 spans 15 amino acids. Germline V gene lookup returns CDR1 SGHTA and CDR2 FQGNSA. The CDR3 here is CASNLDWGYNNEQFF. CDR3 in DNA: TGTGCCAGCAACCTGGATTGGGGGTATAACAATGAGCAGTTCTTC.

The chain combines TRBV24-1 with TRBJ2-1; D is possibly TRBD1 (6 bases). V dropped 3 bases and J dropped 5 bases, with 13 bases sitting between them. Germline assignment: CDR1 KGHDR and CDR2 SFDVKD. The CDR3 extends over 15 amino acids. The CDR3 reads CATSDPRTADNEQFF. The CDR3 DNA sequence: TGTGCCACCAGTGATCCCCGGACAGCGGACAATGAGCAGTTCTTC.

The chain joins TRBV19 to TRBJ1-6; D gene unclear. Germline V gene sequence: CDR1 LNHDA, CDR2 SQIVND (reference sequence). The CDR3 is 14 amino acids. V lost 1 base, J lost 9 bases, and 10 bases lay in between. The CDR3 reads CASSIAREFSPLHF. For the CDR3, the DNA is TGTGCCAGTAGTATAGCTCGGGAGTTTTCACCCCTCCACTTT.